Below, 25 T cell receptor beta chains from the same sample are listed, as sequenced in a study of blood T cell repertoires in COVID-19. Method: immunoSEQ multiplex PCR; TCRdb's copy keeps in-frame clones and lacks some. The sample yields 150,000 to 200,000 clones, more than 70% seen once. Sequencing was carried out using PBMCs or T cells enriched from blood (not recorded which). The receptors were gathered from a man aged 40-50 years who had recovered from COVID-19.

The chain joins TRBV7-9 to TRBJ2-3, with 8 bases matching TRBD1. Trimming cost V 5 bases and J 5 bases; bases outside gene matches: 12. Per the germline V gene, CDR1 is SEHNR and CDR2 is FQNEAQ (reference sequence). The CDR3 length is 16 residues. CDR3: CASSQGGAGGQDTQYF. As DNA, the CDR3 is TGTGCCAGCAGCCAAGGTGGGGCAGGGGGCCAAGATACGCAGTATTTT.

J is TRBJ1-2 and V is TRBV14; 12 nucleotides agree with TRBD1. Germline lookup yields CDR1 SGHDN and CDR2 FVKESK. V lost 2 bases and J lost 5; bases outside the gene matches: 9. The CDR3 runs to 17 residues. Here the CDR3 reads CASSQTGTGGDRYGYTF. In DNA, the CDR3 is TGTGCCAGCAGCCAAACCGGGACAGGGGGCGACCGTTATGGCTACACCTTC.

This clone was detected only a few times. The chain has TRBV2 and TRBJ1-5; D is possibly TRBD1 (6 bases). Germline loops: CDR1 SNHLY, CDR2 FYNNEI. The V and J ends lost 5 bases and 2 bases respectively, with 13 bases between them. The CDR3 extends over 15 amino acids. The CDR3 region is CASSLQGVGNQPQHF. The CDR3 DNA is TGTGCCAGCAGTCTACAGGGTGTGGGCAATCAGCCCCAGCATTTT.

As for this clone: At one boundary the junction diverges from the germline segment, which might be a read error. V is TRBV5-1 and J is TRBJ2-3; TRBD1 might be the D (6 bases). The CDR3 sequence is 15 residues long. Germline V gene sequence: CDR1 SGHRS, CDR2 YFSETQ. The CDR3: CASSPTGPSTDTQYF. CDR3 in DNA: TGCGCCAGCAGCCCTACAGGGCCTAGCACAGATACGCAGTACTTT.

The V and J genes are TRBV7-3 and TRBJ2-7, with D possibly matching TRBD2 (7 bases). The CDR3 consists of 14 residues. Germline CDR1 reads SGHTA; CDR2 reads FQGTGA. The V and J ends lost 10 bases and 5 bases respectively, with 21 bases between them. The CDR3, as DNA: TGTGCCACCTCGCCCGGTGGGGGGGCGGACGAGCAGTACTTC. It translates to CATSPGGGADEQYF.

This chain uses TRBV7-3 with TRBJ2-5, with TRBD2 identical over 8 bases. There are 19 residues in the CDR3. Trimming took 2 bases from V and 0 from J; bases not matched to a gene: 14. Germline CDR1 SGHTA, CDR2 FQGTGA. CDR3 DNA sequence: TGTGCCAGCAGCTTATCGGTGGCGGGGGGCCTCAGGTACCAAGAGACCCAGTACTTC. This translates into CASSLSVAGGLRYQETQYF.

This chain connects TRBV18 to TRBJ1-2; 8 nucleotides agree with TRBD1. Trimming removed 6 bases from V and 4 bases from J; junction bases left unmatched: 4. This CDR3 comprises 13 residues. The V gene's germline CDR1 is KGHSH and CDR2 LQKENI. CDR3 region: CASSEDRGYGYTF. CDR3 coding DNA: TGTGCCAGCTCGGAAGACAGGGGCTATGGCTACACCTTC. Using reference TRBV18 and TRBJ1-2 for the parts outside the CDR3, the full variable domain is NAGVMQNPRHLVRRRGQEARLRCSPMKGHSHVYWYRQLPEEGLKFMVYLQKENIIDESGMPKERFSAEFPKEGPSILRIQQVVRGDSAAYFCASSEDRGYGYTFGSGTRLTVV.

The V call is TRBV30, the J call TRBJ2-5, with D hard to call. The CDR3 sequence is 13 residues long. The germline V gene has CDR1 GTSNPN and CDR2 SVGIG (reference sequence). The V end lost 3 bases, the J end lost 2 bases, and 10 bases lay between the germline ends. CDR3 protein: CAWRKRWQETQYF. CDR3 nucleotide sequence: TGTGCCTGGAGAAAGCGATGGCAAGAGACCCAGTACTTC.

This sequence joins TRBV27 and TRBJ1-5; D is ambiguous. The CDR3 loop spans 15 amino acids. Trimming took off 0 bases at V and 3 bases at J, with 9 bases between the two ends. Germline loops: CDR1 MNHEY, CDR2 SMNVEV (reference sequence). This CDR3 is CASSLSTRPNQPQHF. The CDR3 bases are TGTGCCAGCAGTTTATCTACCAGGCCCAATCAGCCCCAGCATTTT.

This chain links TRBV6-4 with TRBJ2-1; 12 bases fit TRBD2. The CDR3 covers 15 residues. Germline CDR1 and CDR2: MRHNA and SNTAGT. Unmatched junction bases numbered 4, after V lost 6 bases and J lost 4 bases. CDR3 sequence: CASRRLAGDYNEQFF. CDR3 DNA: TGTGCCAGCAGGAGACTAGCGGGGGATTACAATGAGCAGTTCTTC.

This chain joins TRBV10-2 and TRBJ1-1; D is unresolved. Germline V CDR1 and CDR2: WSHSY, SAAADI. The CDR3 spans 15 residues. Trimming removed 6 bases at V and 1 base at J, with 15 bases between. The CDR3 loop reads CASREETRRNTEAFF. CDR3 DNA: TGCGCCAGCAGAGAGGAAACACGGAGGAACACTGAAGCTTTCTTT.

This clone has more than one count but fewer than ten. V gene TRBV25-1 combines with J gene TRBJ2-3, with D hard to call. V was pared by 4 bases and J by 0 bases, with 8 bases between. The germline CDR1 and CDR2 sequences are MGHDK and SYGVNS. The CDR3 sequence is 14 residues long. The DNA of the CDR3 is TGTGCCAGCAGTGTTACACAGAGCACAGATACGCAGTATTTT. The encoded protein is CASSVTQSTDTQYF.

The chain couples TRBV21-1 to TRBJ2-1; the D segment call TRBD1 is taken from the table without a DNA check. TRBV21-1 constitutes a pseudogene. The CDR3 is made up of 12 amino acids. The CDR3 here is CASSHRVNEQFF. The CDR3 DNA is TGTGCCAGCAGTCACAGGGTCAATGAGCAGTTCTTC.

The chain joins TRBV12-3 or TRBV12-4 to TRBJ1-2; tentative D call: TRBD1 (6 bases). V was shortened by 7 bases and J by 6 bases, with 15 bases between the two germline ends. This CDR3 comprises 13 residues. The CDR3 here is CASIPGQINGYTF. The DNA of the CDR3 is TGTGCCAGCATCCCGGGACAAATTAATGGCTACACCTTC.

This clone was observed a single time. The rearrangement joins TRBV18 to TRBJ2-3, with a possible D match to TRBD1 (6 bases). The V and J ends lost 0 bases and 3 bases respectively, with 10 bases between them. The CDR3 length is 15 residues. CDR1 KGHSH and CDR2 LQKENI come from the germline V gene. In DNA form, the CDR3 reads TGTGCCAGCTCACCACCTGCAGGGGTGACAGATACGCAGTATTTT. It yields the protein CASSPPAGVTDTQYF. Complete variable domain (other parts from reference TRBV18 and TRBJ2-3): NAGVMQNPRHLVRRRGQEARLRCSPMKGHSHVYWYRQLPEEGLKFMVYLQKENIIDESGMPKERFSAEFPKEGPSILRIQQVVRGDSAAYFCASSPPAGVTDTQYFGPGTRLTVL.

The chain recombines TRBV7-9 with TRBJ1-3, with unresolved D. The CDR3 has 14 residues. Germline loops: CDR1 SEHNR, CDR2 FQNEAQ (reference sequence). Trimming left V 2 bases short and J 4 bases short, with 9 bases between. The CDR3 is CASSLRGAGNTIYF. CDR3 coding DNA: TGTGCCAGCAGCTTAAGAGGAGCGGGAAACACCATATATTTT.

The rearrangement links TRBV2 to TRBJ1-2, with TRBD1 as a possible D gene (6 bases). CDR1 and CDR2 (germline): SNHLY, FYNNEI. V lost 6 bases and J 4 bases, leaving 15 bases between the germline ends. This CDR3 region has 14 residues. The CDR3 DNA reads TGTGCCAGCAGCGGGAACCGGGACACCTATGGCTACACCTTC. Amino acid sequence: CASSGNRDTYGYTF.

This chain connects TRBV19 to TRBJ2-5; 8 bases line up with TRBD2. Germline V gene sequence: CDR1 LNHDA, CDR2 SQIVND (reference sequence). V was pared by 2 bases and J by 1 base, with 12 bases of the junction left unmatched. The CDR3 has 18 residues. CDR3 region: CASSILAGGPILQETQYF. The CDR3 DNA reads TGTGCCAGTAGTATACTCGCGGGGGGCCCCATCCTCCAAGAGACCCAGTACTTC.

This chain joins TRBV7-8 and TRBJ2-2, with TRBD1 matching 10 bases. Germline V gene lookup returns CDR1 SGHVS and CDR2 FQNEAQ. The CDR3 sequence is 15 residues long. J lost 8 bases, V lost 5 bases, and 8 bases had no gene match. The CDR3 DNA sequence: TGTGCCAGCAGCCAGGGACAGGGGTATTTAGGGGAGCTGTTTTTT. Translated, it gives CASSQGQGYLGELFF.

CDR3 region: CASSKAKVGGTSGVEQYV. The CDR3 DNA sequence: TGTGCCAGCAGCAAAGCTAAGGTAGGGGGGACTAGCGGGGTCGAGCAGTACGTC. The chain joins TRBV21-1 to TRBJ2-7; TRBD2 reflects the table's D call only, with no check against the DNA. TRBV21-1 represents a pseudogene. The CDR3 consists of 18 residues.

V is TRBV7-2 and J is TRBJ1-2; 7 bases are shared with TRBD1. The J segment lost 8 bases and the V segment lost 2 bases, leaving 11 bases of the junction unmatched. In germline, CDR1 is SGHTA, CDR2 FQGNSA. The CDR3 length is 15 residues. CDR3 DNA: TGTGCCAGCAGCTTACTAGGGGGCGCGAATAGCGGCTACACCTTC. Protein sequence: CASSLLGGANSGYTF. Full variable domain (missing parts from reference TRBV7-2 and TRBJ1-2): GAGVSQSPSNKVTEKGKDVELRCDPISGHTALYWYRQSLGQGLEFLIYFQGNSAPDKSGLPSDRFSAERTGGSVSTLTIQRTQQEDSAVYLCASSLLGGANSGYTFGSGTRLTVV.

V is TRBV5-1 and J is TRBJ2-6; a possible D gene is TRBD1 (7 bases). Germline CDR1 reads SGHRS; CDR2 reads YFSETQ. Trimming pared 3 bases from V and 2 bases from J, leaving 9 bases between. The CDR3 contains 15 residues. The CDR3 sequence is CASSSGGTGANVLTF. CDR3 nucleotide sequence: TGCGCCAGCAGCTCAGGGGGGACTGGGGCCAACGTCCTGACTTTC.

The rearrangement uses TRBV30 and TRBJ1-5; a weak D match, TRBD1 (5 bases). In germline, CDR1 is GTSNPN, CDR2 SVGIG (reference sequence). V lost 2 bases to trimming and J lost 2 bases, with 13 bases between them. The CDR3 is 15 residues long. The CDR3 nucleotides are TGTGCCTGGAGTCGGGGGAGAGGGGGCAATCAGCCCCAGCATTTT. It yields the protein CAWSRGRGGNQPQHF.

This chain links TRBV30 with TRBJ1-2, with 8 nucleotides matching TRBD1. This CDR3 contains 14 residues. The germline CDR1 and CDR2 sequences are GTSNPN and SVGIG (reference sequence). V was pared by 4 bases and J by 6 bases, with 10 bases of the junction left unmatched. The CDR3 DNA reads TGTGCCTGGACAGGGGGCGCATTCGGGGATGGCTACACCTTC. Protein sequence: CAWTGGAFGDGYTF.

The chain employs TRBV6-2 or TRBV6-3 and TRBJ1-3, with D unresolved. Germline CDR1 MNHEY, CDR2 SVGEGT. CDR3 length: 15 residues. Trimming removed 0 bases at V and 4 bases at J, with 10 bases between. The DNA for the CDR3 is TGTGCCAGCAGTTACTCGACGGGTCCAGGAAACACCATATATTTT. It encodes CASSYSTGPGNTIYF.